This note documents a single TCR beta chain sequence. There is no known antigen for this receptor. A read error may account for a junction end that differs from germline. Each collaborating institution followed its own protocols to collect whole blood in K2EDTA tubes. For TCRbeta analysis, collaborators shipped samples as frozen whole blood, isolated PBMCs, or DNA extracted from either of those sample types. The sample comes from a study of blood T cell repertoires in COVID-19 (TCRdb year 2020). A note on the overall study: The collaborator samples originated in the United States, Italy and Spain and spanned the acute and convalescent phases of COVID-19. The prospective study material was composed of cDNA or gDNA derived from T cells, B-cell-depleted T cells, or PBMCs. Deeply sampled blood TCRbeta repertoires from subjects exposed to, actively infected with, or recovered from COVID-19 were included in the dataset. The repertoires were released in a freely available public database intended as a resource for research on the immune response to SARS-CoV-2. The samples were drawn from two sources: the first 160 participants of the ongoing ImmuneRACE study, and approximately 1,300 subjects contributed by 6 global collaborators. Nearly every sample came with metadata listing a de-identified subject ID, COVID-19 status, age in years and sex. HLA class I and class II types, where available, came from metadata supplied by the sample provider rather than from assay-based typing.

From the cysteine up to the phenylalanine, the CDR3 has a length of 14 residues. Only the CDR3 region is kept as DNA, spanning 42 bases read in frame from base 1. The germline V gene encodes CDR1 SSHAT and CDR2 FNYEAQ (reference sequence). The paper as a whole reports these results and caveats: The amount of clinical and demographic metadata varied by source and participant and was provided uncurated.

TCRbeta CDR3 regions were amplified from genomic DNA using the immunoSEQ Assay, a bias-controlled multiplex PCR. The paper's processing steps were these. Within the assay, amplification of reference gene primers was used to estimate how many nucleated cells each sample contained. To quantify the absolute abundance of each unique TCRbeta CDR3 rearrangement, sequence reads were collapsed and filtered. Productive Simpson clonality was computed per sample as the square root of Simpson's diversity index over productive rearrangements. TCRdb obtained this table from immuneACCESS and retained in-frame rearrangements with V and J assigned. These tables miss some clones; where compared with another copy, unresolved V genes account for less than half of the shortfall, and the remainder is unexplained. The DNA was the basis for D and trimming; V, J and clone size are from that table. The sample includes a few hundred thousand clones, with around 89% observed a single time. The ten largest clones capture approximately 0.84% of the sample.

The sequence links TRBV7-7 to TRBJ2-3; the D gene is possibly TRBD1, with 5 bases matching. This sequence originates from a young man with acute or convalescent COVID-19. What was sequenced was peripheral blood. The sequenced DNA: TGTGCTAGCAGCTTGGGGCCTCTCACAGATACGCAGTATTTT. This encodes CASSLGPLTDTQYF.